The sequence of this T cell receptor (beta chain) was determined in a study of shared clonotypes between healthy human individuals. Notes on the study in general: Donor clonotype sharing was expected to depend on sequencing depth. Sharing across four donors was highest in naive CD4 (approximately 5%) and lowest in memory CD8 (approximately 0.4%).

Sequencing was performed with immunoSEQ multiplex PCR; in TCRdb, only in-frame clones are kept and a portion is missing. Among some 2,000,000 clones listed, over 85% were seen once. A remark on this clone: The antigen is not known.

Germline CDR1 and CDR2: SNHLY and FYNNEI. V trimming: 3 bases; J trimming: 1 base; junction bases outside the gene matches: 4. The CDR3 loop spans 16 amino acids. This clonotype originated in a man aged 18 to 35 in good health. The sample consisted of naive CD4+ T cells sorted from blood. Subset: CD45RA+ positively selected. V usage is TRBV2 and J usage is TRBJ1-5; TRBD1 matches 9 bases. This CDR3 is CASSEGTGKSNQPQHF. The CDR3 DNA reads TGTGCCAGCAGTGAGGGGACAGGGAAGAGCAATCAGCCCCAGCATTTT.